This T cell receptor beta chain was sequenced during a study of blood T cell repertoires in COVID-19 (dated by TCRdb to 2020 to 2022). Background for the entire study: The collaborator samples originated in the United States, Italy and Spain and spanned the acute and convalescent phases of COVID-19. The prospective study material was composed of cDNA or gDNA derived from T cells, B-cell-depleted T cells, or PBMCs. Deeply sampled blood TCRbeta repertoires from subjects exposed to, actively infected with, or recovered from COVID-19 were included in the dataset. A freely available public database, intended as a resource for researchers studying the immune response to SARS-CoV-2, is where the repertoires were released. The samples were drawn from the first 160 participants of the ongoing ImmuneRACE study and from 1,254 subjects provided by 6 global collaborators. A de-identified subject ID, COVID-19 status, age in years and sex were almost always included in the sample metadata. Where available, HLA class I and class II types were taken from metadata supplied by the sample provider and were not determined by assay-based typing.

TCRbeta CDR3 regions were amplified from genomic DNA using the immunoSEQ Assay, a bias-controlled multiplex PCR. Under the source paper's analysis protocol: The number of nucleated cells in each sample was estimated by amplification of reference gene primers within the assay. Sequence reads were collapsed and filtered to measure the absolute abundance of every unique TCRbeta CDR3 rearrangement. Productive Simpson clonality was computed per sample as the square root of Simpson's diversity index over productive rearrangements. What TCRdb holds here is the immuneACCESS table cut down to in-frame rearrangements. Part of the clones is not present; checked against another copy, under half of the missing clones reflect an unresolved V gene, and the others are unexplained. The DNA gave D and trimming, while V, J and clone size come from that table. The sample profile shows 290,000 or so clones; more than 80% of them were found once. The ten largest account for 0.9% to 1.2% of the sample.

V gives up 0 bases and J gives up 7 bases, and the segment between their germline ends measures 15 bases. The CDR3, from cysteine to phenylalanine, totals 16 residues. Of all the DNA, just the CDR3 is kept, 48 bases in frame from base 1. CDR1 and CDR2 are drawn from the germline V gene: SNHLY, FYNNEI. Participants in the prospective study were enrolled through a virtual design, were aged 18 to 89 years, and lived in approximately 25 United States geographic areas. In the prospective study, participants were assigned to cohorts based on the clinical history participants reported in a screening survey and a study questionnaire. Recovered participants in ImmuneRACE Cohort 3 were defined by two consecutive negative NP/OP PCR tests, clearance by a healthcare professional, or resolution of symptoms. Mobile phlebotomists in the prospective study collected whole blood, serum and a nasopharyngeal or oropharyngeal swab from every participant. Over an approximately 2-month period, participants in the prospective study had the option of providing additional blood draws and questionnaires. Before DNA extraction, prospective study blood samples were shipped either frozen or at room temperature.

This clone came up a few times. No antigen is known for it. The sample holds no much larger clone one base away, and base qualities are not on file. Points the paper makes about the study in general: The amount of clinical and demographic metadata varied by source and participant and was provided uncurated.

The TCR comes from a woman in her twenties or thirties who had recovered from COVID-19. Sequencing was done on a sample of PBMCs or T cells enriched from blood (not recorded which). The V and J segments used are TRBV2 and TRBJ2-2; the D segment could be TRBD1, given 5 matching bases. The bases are TGTGCCAGCAGTGAAGCAGCAGGGTACAAGAGCGGGGAGCTGTTTTTT. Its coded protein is CASSEAAGYKSGELFF.